Listed here is a single T cell receptor beta chain. For sorted subsets, 150 to 200 ng DNA per replicate equaled roughly 29,000 T cell genomes. TCRdb's table, derived via immunoSEQ multiplex PCR, lists solely in-frame clones and lacks some. The table lists approximately 88,000 clones, approximately 63% of them singletons. These data belong to a study of shared clonotypes between healthy human individuals. Germline CDR1 is SEHNR and CDR2 is FQNEAQ (reference sequence). The CDR3 is 15 amino acids. The V and J ends lost 3 bases and 1 base respectively, with 10 bases between them. This chain connects TRBV7-9 to TRBJ1-5; unclear D gene. The clonotype was recovered from a man aged 25 to 40 in good health. What was sequenced was memory CD8+ T cells sorted from blood. Described subset: CD45RO+ cells pooled with CCR7-negative TemRA cells. CDR3 region: CASSFSGLSNQPQHF. CDR3 bases: TGTGCCAGCAGCTTCTCGGGTTTAAGCAATCAGCCCCAGCATTTT. The full variable domain, in which reference TRBV7-9 and TRBJ1-5 provide the parts outside the CDR3, is DTGVSQNPRHKITKRGQNVTFRCDPISEHNRLYWYRQTLGQGPEFLTYFQNEAQLEKSRLLSDRFSAERPKGSFSTLEIQRTEQGDSAMYLCASSFSGLSNQPQHFGDGTRLSIL.